These T cell receptor beta chains were read from a single sample in a study of blood T cell repertoires in COVID-19. Repertoires were generated with immunoSEQ multiplex PCR, while TCRdb's copy carries only in-frame clones and drops some. The sample has over 150,000 clones, over 80% seen once. The material sequenced was peripheral blood. The receptors derive from a woman aged 40 to 55 with COVID-19, enrolled during active disease. Both conserved end residues are part of each CDR3. D genes are given only for firm matches.

-,TRBJ1-1,TRBV12-3/TRBV12-4,TGTGCCAGCGGCCTCAGGCCTGAAGCTTTCTTT,CASGLRPEAFF
-,TRBJ1-2,TRBV6-6,TGTGCCAGCAGTTACTGGGAGGGGGACTATGGCTACACCTTC,CASSYWEGDYGYTF
-,TRBJ1-2,TRBV3-1/TRBV3-2,TGTGCCAGCAGCCAACTGGGTCTAGATGGCTACACCTTC,CASSQLGLDGYTF
-,TRBJ2-1,TRBV25-1,TGTGCCAGCAGTGAATATCCAGGGTACAATGAGCAGTTCTTC,CASSEYPGYNEQFF
TRBD1,TRBJ2-7,TRBV15,TGTGCCACCAGCAGCCGGGACAGGGGCTACGAGCAGTACTTC,CATSSRDRGYEQYF
TRBD2,TRBJ2-3,TRBV11-3,TGTGCCAGCAGCTTCGGGGGGGGCAAAGGAGATACGCAGTATTTT,CASSFGGGKGDTQYF
TRBD1,TRBJ1-5,TRBV10-2,TGCGCCAGCCGGGGACAGATCGGTCAGCCCCAGCATTTT,CASRGQIGQPQHF
-,TRBJ2-7,TRBV6-1,TGTGCCAGCAGTGAGGTCCCTACCTACGAGCAGTACTTC,CASSEVPTYEQYF
-,TRBJ1-4,TRBV14,TGTGCCAGCAGCCAAGGGGCCGTAAGCCGTGGAGAAAAACTGTTTTTT,CASSQGAVSRGEKLFF
TRBD1,TRBJ2-3,TRBV4-1,TGCGCCAGCAGCCAAGGGACAGGGGGCACAGATACGCAGTATTTT,CASSQGTGGTDTQYF